This T cell receptor beta chain was found in a study of T-cell reconstitution after alpha-beta-depleted transplantation in children. Trimming stripped 0 bases from V and 4 bases from J, with 10 bases between. The CDR3 has 14 residues. From germline, CDR1 is DFQATT and CDR2 SNEGSKA (reference sequence). Unique molecular identifiers were incorporated when the TCRbeta library was constructed. One entry per CDR3 protein, called by TCRdb with MiXCR from the PCR reads. Among about a million distinct CDR3 sequences listed, around 30% were seen once. The clonotype comes from a boy under two years old who had a stem cell transplant for SCID, so the T cells may come from the graft donor. This rearrangement joins TRBV20-1 to TRBJ2-1, with D perhaps matching TRBD1 (6 bases). The sample in question was PBMCs, mostly from graft donor cells, obtained 360 days after TCRalphabeta/CD19-depleted stem cell transplant. CDR3 DNA sequence: TGCAGTGCTAGAGAAGACAGGACTTACAATGAGCAGTTCTTC. It specifies CSAREDRTYNEQFF.